This passage covers 32 T cell receptor beta chains from one sample sequenced in a study of T-cell reconstitution after alpha-beta-depleted transplantation in children. Preparation of the TCRbeta library involved a method that used unique molecular identifiers. TCRdb passed the PCR reads through MiXCR, listing each CDR3 protein once. The data contain about 98,000 distinct CDR3 sequences, 23% of them seen just once; the ten biggest clones take up over 20%. The specimen was PBMCs, collected before TCRalphabeta/CD19-depleted stem cell transplant. The source of these receptors is a boy aged 2 to 10 with acute lymphoblastic leukemia, due to receive a stem cell transplant.

As for this clonotype: The missing conserved phenylalanine or tryptophan at the end of this CDR3 makes a read error likely. The DNA is omitted, as the CDR3 cannot be located on it reliably, and the CDR3 follows TCRdb's listing. V gene TRBV20-1 combines with J gene TRBJ2-1; the table's D call, TRBD1, was not checked against the DNA. The germline gives CDR1 DFQATT, CDR2 SNEGSKA (reference sequence). The CDR3 numbers 14 amino acids, ends counted. CDR3 in amino acids: CSARDRDRREICVL.

As for this clonotype: The junction shows a germline mismatch at one end, possibly a read error. The CDR3 here is CANSPPPGDTGELFF. The CDR3 DNA reads as TGTGCCAACAGCCCCCCGCCGGGAGACACCGGGGAGCTGTTCTTT. The chain uses TRBV11-2 and TRBJ2-2, with D possibly TRBD2 on 6 matching bases. This CDR3 is built from 15 residues. Looked up from germline, CDR1 is SGHAT and CDR2 is FQNNGV.

This clonotype has more than one count but fewer than ten. The V and J genes are TRBV20-1 and TRBJ2-7; D is possibly TRBD2 (6 bases). The CDR3 has 13 residues. Trimming pared 3 bases from V and 2 bases from J, leaving 11 bases between. CDR1 is DFQATT, CDR2 SNEGSKA, per germline (reference sequence). CDR3 nucleotide sequence: TGCAGTGCTAGGGGCGGGAATACCTACGAGCAGTACTTC. Translated: CSARGGNTYEQYF.

This clonotype has just a few counts. This chain joins TRBV7-2 and TRBJ2-7, with D uncertain. The CDR3 contains 14 residues. Germline CDR1 and CDR2: SGHTA and FQGNSA. V was trimmed by 2 bases and J by 4 bases, leaving 12 bases between them. The CDR3: CASSLTSLPYEQYF. Here the CDR3 DNA reads TGTGCCAGCAGCTTAACGTCTTTACCTTACGAGCAGTACTTC.

This rearrangement joins TRBV12-3 or TRBV12-4 to TRBJ2-2; D may be TRBD1 (6 bases). Between the trimmed V and J ends, which lost 3 bases and 6 bases, there was a span of 23 bases. This CDR3 comprises 18 residues. CDR3 protein: CASSFYARGQGRAGELFF. In DNA form, the CDR3 reads TGTGCCAGCAGTTTCTACGCTAGGGGACAAGGGAGAGCCGGGGAGCTGTTTTTT.

In nucleotides, the CDR3 is TGTGCCAGCAGCTCCGGGACAGGGGGCAATCAGCCCCAGCATTTT. It translates to CASSSGTGGNQPQHF. The chain has TRBV12-3 or TRBV12-4 and TRBJ1-5; 10 bases line up with TRBD1. V trimming: 6 bases; J trimming: 2 bases; junction bases outside the gene matches: 4. The CDR3 covers 15 residues.

This sequence joins TRBV12-3 or TRBV12-4 and TRBJ2-5, with D maybe TRBD2 (5 bases). Trimming cost V 5 bases and J 1 base, with 14 bases left between them. This CDR3 is 15 amino acids long. CDR3 protein: CASSHTETTQETQYF. CDR3 coding DNA: TGTGCCAGCAGTCACACCGAGACTACCCAAGAGACCCAGTACTTC.

In its sample, this clonotype was seen many times. The gene calls are TRBV10-3 and TRBJ2-3; TRBD2 might be the D (5 bases). Germline loops: CDR1 ENHRY, CDR2 SYGVKD. The V and J ends lost 6 bases and 11 bases respectively, with 15 bases between them. The CDR3 has 12 amino acids. CDR3 nucleotides: TGTGCCATCAGCCCCGATGGGAGCTGGCAGTATTTT. Protein: CAISPDGSWQYF.

This clonotype was counted only a few times. The chain links TRBV6-2 or TRBV6-3 to TRBJ2-3, with D perhaps matching TRBD2 (5 bases). V lost 4 bases to trimming and J lost 2 bases, with 13 bases between them. This CDR3 spans 15 amino acids. Germline V gene data show CDR1 as MNHEY and CDR2 as SVGEGT. The CDR3: CASSSAEAHTDTQYF. The CDR3 DNA reads TGTGCCAGCAGTTCGGCGGAGGCGCACACAGATACGCAGTATTTT.

This clonotype was counted only a few times. The chain recombines TRBV20-1 with TRBJ2-1; no clear D. V dropped 6 bases and J dropped 4 bases, with 16 bases sitting between them. The CDR3 runs to 14 residues. The germline V gene has CDR1 DFQATT and CDR2 SNEGSKA (reference sequence). Written as DNA, the CDR3 is TGCAGTGCCCTGGGGTCCCCAGTTTACAATGAGCAGTTCTTC. As protein: CSALGSPVYNEQFF.

The table lists this clonotype with a few counts. V gene TRBV29-1 combines with J gene TRBJ1-2; D uncertain. The CDR3 runs to 11 residues. The V gene lost 7 bases and the J gene lost 8 bases, with 14 bases spanning the gap. CDR1 and CDR2 from the germline V gene are SQVTM and ANQGSEA. The CDR3, as DNA: TGCAGCGCCCAGAATTTGGGGGGCTACACCTTC. It yields the protein CSAQNLGGYTF.

This clonotype was counted ten times or more. The chain joins TRBV7-8 to TRBJ2-1; D is undetermined. The V gene's germline CDR1 is SGHVS and CDR2 FQNEAQ. V dropped 3 bases and J dropped 6 bases, with 6 bases sitting between them. The CDR3 spans 12 residues. CDR3 sequence (DNA): TGTGCCAGCAGCTTTTCCCCCAATGAGCAGTTCTTC. Amino acid sequence: CASSFSPNEQFF.

The rearrangement uses TRBV20-1 and TRBJ2-5; 7 bases are shared with TRBD2. CDR3 length equals 18 residues. From germline, CDR1 is DFQATT and CDR2 SNEGSKA (reference sequence). The CDR3 protein is CSQTPLKVILARGETQYF. CDR3 bases: TGCAGCCAAACCCCCCTAAAGGTCATACTAGCGAGGGGTGAGACCCAGTACTTC.

The genes are TRBV7-9 and TRBJ2-1; a possible D gene is TRBD2 (6 bases). Trimming stripped 7 bases from V and 7 bases from J, with 26 bases between. The CDR3 is 17 residues long. Germline V gives CDR1 SEHNR, CDR2 FQNEAQ (reference sequence). CDR3 amino acids: CASIIGGGARITNEQFF. CDR3 sequence (DNA): TGTGCCAGCATCATTGGCGGAGGGGCCCGGATTACAAATGAGCAGTTCTTC.

This clonotype came up a few times. The rearrangement uses TRBV12-3 or TRBV12-4 and TRBJ2-4; TRBD2 agrees at 12 bases. V was pared by 6 bases and J by 6 bases, with 6 bases of the junction left unmatched. This CDR3 comprises 15 residues. CDR3 protein: CASRLPGLAGNIQYF. In DNA form, the CDR3 reads TGTGCCAGCAGGTTACCGGGACTAGCGGGAAACATTCAGTACTTC.

The chain employs TRBV5-1 and TRBJ2-6; D gene unclear. The V end was cut by 2 bases, the J end by 2 bases, with 11 bases between. CDR3 length equals 16 residues. Germline V lookup: CDR1 SGHRS, CDR2 YFSETQ. The chain's CDR3 is CASSFMTGAGANVLTF. CDR3 nucleotide sequence: TGCGCCAGCAGCTTTATGACGGGTGCTGGGGCCAACGTCCTGACTTTC.

This clonotype was recorded a few times. The rearrangement joins TRBV5-1 to TRBJ2-5; a weak D match, TRBD1 (5 bases). The CDR3 is 20 amino acids. V lost 1 base and J 0 bases, leaving 25 bases between the germline ends. Germline CDR1 SGHRS, CDR2 YFSETQ. CDR3 nucleotide sequence: TGCGCCAGCAGCTTGTTACCTTCGACCCTAGACGGACATCACCAAGAGACCCAGTACTTC. It specifies CASSLLPSTLDGHHQETQYF. The variable domain in full, completed from reference TRBV5-1 and TRBJ2-5, reads KAGVTQTPRYLIKTRGQQVTLSCSPISGHRSVSWYQQTPGQGLQFLFEYFSETQRNKGNFPGRFSGRQFSNSRSEMNVSTLELGDSALYLCASSLLPSTLDGHHQETQYFGPGTRLLVL.

This clonotype occurred a few times. The V gene is TRBV7-2, the J gene TRBJ2-1, with a tentative D call TRBD1 (5 bases). This CDR3 contains 12 residues. Germline assignment: CDR1 SGHTA and CDR2 FQGNSA. V was pared by 4 bases and J by 10 bases, with 11 bases between. The CDR3 nucleotides read TGTGCCAGCAGCTCAAGGGGTTTAGAGCAGTTCTTC. Amino acids: CASSSRGLEQFF.

In this sample, this clonotype turned up a few times. This chain uses TRBV28 with TRBJ1-5; D unresolved. The germline V gene has CDR1 MDHEN and CDR2 SYDVKM. Trimming shortened V by 8 bases and J by 1 base, and 12 bases separated the two germline ends. The CDR3 totals 14 residues. This chain's CDR3 is CASARAGSNQPQHF. The CDR3 bases are TGTGCCAGCGCTAGGGCGGGCAGCAATCAGCCCCAGCATTTT. Variable domain in full (rest from reference TRBV28 and TRBJ1-5): DVKVTQSSRYLVKRTGEKVFLECVQDMDHENMFWYRQDPGLGLRLIYFSYDVKMKEKGDIPEGYSVSREKKERFSLILESASTNQTSMYLCASARAGSNQPQHFGDGTRLSIL.

A few counts support this clonotype. This sequence joins TRBV28 and TRBJ1-1; D is uncertain. The V end was cut by 6 bases, the J end by 0 bases, with 5 bases between. This CDR3 has 12 amino acids. Germline CDR1 MDHEN, CDR2 SYDVKM. The DNA of the CDR3 is TGTGCCAGCAGCTTGGTGAACACTGAAGCTTTCTTT. The encoded protein is CASSLVNTEAFF.

In its sample, this clonotype was seen many times. The chain is built from TRBV15 and TRBJ2-5; no definite D call. Germline CDR1 and CDR2: LNHNV and YYDKDF (reference sequence). Trimming shortened V by 8 bases and J by 5 bases, and 15 bases separated the two germline ends. This CDR3 has 13 amino acids. The DNA for the CDR3 is TGTGCCACCTCTCAGTGGGCCGGTGAGACCCAGTACTTC. Amino acids: CATSQWAGETQYF.

This clonotype was observed a handful of times. The gene calls are TRBV27 and TRBJ2-1; 9 nucleotides line up with TRBD1. V shed 8 bases and J 4 bases; nucleotides not matched to a gene: 6. The germline V gene encodes CDR1 MNHEY and CDR2 SMNVEV (reference sequence). This CDR3 has 14 residues. The CDR3 loop reads CASGSGTGYNEQFF. CDR3 in DNA: TGTGCCAGCGGGTCCGGGACAGGGTACAATGAGCAGTTCTTC.

This clonotype was seen a handful of times. The chain joins TRBV27 to TRBJ2-6; TRBD1 or TRBD2 may be the D gene (5 bases each). CDR1 is MNHEY and CDR2 is SMNVEV in the germline V gene (reference sequence). V lost 5 bases and J 0 bases, leaving 11 bases between the germline ends. The CDR3 is 16 amino acids. CDR3 DNA sequence: TGTGCCAGCAGTAGGGACCCTTTCTCTGGGGCCAACGTCCTGACTTTC. Translating gives CASSRDPFSGANVLTF.

The chain employs TRBV3-1 and TRBJ2-7; D uncertain. Trimming pared 3 bases from V and 2 bases from J, leaving 11 bases between. CDR3 length: 14 amino acids. CDR1 is LGHDT and CDR2 is YNNKEL in the germline V gene (reference sequence). In DNA, the CDR3 is TGTGCCAGCAGCCAGGGTTTTGTTACCTACGAGCAGTACTTC. This encodes CASSQGFVTYEQYF.

The J gene is TRBJ2-7, the V gene TRBV12-3 or TRBV12-4; 7 bases align to TRBD1. With 3 bases clipped from V and 5 bases from J, the junction kept 16 bases outside the gene matches. The CDR3 extends over 17 amino acids. CDR3 bases: TGTGCCAGCAGTTTGTTGAGGGGGCGGGTAGGTTATAACGAGCAGTACTTC. This codes for CASSLLRGRVGYNEQYF.

The gene calls are TRBV18 and TRBJ2-5; D remains ambiguous. Trimming took off 3 bases at V and 2 bases at J, with 13 bases between the two ends. There are 15 residues in the CDR3. The germline CDR1 and CDR2 sequences are KGHSH and LQKENI. The CDR3 is CASSPQLGPQETQYF. The CDR3 bases are TGTGCCAGCTCACCCCAATTAGGACCTCAAGAGACCCAGTACTTC.

The chain has TRBV5-1 and TRBJ1-2, with unresolved D. Trimming pared 0 bases from V and 5 bases from J, leaving 11 bases between. This CDR3 comprises 14 residues. Germline lookup yields CDR1 SGHRS and CDR2 YFSETQ. The CDR3 reads CASSLESGTYGYTF. The CDR3 nucleotides read TGCGCCAGCAGCTTGGAGTCAGGAACATATGGCTACACCTTC.

This clonotype was counted a few times. The V gene is TRBV7-8, the J gene TRBJ1-4; D possibly corresponds to TRBD1 (5 bases). CDR3 length: 15 amino acids. CDR1 is SGHVS and CDR2 is FQNEAQ in the germline V gene. Trimming cost V 2 bases and J 8 bases, with 15 bases left between them. CDR3 sequence: CASSLNSGPREKLFF. In DNA form, the CDR3 reads TGTGCCAGCAGCTTAAACTCGGGGCCTCGGGAAAAACTGTTTTTT.

The gene calls are TRBV7-8 and TRBJ2-2, with TRBD1 matching over 12 bases. Trimming cost V 3 bases and J 6 bases; bases outside gene matches: 5. The CDR3 covers 16 residues. Germline V gene sequence: CDR1 SGHVS, CDR2 FQNEAQ. CDR3 bases: TGTGCCAGCAGCTTGGGACAGGGGGCTTTTTCCGGGGAGCTGTTTTTT. Encoded protein: CASSLGQGAFSGELFF.

The genes are TRBV11-2 and TRBJ1-2; TRBD1 agrees at 8 bases. V trimming: 4 bases; J trimming: 8 bases; junction bases outside the gene matches: 12. The CDR3 runs to 15 residues. CDR1 and CDR2 (germline): SGHAT, FQNNGV. The CDR3 sequence: CASSSTQGAGKGYTF. CDR3 DNA sequence: TGTGCCAGCAGCTCAACCCAGGGGGCTGGAAAGGGCTACACCTTC.

This clonotype was recorded a few times. The rearrangement joins TRBV9 to TRBJ2-1; 10 nucleotides agree with TRBD2. The V gene end was trimmed by 4 bases and the J gene end by 9 bases; junction bases not matched to a gene: 10. This CDR3 spans 15 amino acids. Germline lookup yields CDR1 SGDLS and CDR2 YYNGEE. CDR3 protein: CASSQRTSGGGEQFF. DNA for the CDR3: TGTGCCAGCAGCCAGCGGACTAGCGGAGGGGGTGAGCAGTTCTTC.

The chain carries TRBV5-1 and TRBJ2-3; weak D call: TRBD1 (5 bases). The germline V gene has CDR1 SGHRS and CDR2 YFSETQ. The CDR3 runs 14 residues. V lost 4 bases, J lost 2 bases, and 11 bases lay in between. CDR3 loop: CASSTDRSTDTQYF. The CDR3 bases are TGCGCCAGCAGCACAGACAGATCCACAGATACGCAGTATTTT.